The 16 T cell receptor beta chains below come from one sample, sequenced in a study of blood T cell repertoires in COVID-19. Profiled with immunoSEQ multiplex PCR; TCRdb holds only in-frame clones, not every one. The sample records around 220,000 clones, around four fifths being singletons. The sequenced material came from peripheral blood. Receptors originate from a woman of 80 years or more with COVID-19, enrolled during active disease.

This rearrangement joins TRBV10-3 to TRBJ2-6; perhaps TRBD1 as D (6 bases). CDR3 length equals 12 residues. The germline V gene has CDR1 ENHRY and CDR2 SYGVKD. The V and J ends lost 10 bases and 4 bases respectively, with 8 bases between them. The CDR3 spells CATGTGANVLTF. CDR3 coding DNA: TGTGCCACGGGGACAGGGGCCAACGTCCTGACTTTC.

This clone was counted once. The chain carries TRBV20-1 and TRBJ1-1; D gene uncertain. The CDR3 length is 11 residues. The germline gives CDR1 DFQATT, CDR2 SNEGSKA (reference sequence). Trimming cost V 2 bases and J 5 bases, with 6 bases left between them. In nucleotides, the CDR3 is TGCAGTGCTAGATCCGGGACTGAAGCTTTCTTT. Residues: CSARSGTEAFF.

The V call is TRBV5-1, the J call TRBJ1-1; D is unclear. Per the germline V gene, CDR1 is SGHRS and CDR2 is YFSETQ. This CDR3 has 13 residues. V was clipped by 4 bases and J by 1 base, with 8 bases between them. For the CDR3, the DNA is TGCGCCAGCAGCCGGTATACGAACACTGAAGCTTTCTTT. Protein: CASSRYTNTEAFF.

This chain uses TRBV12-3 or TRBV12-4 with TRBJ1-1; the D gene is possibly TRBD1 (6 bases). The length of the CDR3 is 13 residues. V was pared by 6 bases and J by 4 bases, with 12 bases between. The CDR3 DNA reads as TGTGCCAGCAGGGGAGGGGGGGCCACTGAAGCTTTCTTT. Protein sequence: CASRGGGATEAFF.

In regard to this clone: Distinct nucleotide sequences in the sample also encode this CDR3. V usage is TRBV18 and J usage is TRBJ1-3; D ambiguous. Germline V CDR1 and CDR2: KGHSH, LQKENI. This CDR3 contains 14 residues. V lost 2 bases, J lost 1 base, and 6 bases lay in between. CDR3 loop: CASSPTGSGNTIYF. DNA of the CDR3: TGTGCCAGCTCACCAACGGGTTCTGGAAACACCATATATTTT.

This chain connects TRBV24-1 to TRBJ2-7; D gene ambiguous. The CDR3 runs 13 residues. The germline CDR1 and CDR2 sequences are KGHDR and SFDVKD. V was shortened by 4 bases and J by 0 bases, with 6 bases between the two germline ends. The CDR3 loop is CATSDGVSYEQYF. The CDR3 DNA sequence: TGTGCCACCAGTGACGGTGTCTCCTACGAGCAGTACTTC.

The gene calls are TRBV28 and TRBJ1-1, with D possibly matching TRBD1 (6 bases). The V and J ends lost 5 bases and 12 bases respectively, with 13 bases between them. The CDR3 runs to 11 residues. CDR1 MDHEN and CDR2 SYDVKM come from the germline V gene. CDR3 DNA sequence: TGTGCCAGCAGTACCCGGGACAATCCTTTCTTT. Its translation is CASSTRDNPFF.

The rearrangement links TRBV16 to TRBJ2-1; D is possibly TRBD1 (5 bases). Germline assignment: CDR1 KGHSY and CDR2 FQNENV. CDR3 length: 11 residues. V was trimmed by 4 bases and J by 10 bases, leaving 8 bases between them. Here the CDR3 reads CASSLNREQFF. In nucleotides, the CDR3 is TGTGCCAGCAGCCTGAACAGGGAGCAGTTCTTC.

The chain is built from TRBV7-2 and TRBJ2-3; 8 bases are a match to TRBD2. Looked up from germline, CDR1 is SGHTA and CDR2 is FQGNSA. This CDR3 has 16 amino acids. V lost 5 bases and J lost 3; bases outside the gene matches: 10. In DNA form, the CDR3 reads TGTGCCAGCAGCGCCCTGGGCGCGGGGGGAACAGATACGCAGTATTTT. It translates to CASSALGAGGTDTQYF.

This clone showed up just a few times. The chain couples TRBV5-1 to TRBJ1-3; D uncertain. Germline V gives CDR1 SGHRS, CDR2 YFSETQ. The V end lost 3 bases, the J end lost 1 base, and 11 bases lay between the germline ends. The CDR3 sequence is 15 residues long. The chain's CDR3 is CASSYYESSGNTIYF. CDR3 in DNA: TGCGCCAGCAGCTACTACGAGAGTTCTGGAAACACCATATATTTT.

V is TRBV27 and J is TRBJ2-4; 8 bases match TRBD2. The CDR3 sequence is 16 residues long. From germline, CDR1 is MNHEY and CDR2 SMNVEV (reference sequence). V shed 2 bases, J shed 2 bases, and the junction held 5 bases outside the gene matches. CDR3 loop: CASSLRGGLTKNIQYF. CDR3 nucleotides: TGTGCCAGCAGTTTACGGGGGGGCCTGACCAAAAACATTCAGTACTTC.

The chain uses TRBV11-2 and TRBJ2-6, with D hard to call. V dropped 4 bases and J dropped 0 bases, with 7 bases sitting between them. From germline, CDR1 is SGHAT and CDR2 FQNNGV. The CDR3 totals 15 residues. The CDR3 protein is CASSSPRSGANVLTF. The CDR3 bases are TGTGCCAGCAGCTCCCCGCGCTCTGGGGCCAACGTCCTGACTTTC.

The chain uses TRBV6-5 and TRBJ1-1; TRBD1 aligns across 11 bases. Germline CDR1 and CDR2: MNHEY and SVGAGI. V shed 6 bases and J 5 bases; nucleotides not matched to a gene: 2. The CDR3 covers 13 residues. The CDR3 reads CASRWDRGTEAFF. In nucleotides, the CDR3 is TGTGCCAGCAGATGGGACAGGGGGACTGAAGCTTTCTTT.

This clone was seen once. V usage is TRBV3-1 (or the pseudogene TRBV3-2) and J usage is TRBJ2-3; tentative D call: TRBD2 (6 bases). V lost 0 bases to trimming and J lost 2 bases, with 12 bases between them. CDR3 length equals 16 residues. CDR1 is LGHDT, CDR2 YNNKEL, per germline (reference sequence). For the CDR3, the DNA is TGTGCCAGCAGCCAAGATGCGGCGGGGTACACAGATACGCAGTATTTT. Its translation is CASSQDAAGYTDTQYF.

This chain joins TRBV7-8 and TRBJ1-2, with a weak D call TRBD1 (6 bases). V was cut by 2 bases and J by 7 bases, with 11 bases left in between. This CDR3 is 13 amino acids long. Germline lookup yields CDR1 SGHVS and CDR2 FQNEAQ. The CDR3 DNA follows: TGTGCCAGCAGCTTACAACAGGGAAGTGGCTACACCTTC. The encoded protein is CASSLQQGSGYTF.

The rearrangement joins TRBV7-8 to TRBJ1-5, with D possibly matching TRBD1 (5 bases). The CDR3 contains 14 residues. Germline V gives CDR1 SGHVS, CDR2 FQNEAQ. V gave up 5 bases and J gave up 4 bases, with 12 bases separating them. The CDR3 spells CASSHGGWNQPQHF. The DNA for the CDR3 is TGTGCCAGCAGCCACGGGGGTTGGAATCAGCCCCAGCATTTT. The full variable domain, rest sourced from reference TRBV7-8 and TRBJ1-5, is GAGVSQSPRYKVAKRGQDVALRCDPISGHVSLFWYQQALGQGPEFLTYFQNEAQLDKSGLPSDRFFAERPEGSVSTLKIQRTQQEDSAVYLCASSHGGWNQPQHFGDGTRLSIL.